The entry below gives a single TCR beta chain sequence along with its context. Sample-barcoded 5' priming and a J-beta primer mix drove a second PCR of roughly 6 to 12 cycles. TCRdb re-called the 5' RACE reads with MiXCR, one entry per CDR3 protein. The table has around 800,000 distinct CDR3 sequences, about 26% seen once. Germline CDR1 and CDR2: SGHTA and FQGNSA. The length of the CDR3 is 13 residues. Trimming shortened V by 5 bases and J by 14 bases, and 18 bases separated the two germline ends. The data were taken from a study of blood T cells in healthy people across ages. Separately, the same data were catalogued under a study of T cells of mothers and their children.

The rearrangement joins TRBV7-2 to TRBJ1-4; perhaps TRBD1 as D (6 bases). Material: blood. The source of this sequence is a boy aged 5-17 years in good health. The CDR3 protein is CASSPRGGLFLFF. The CDR3, as DNA: TGTGCCAGCAGCCCACGGGGGGGCCTGTTTCTGTTTTTT.